Following are 28 T cell receptor beta chains from one sample sequenced in a study of cytomegalovirus exposure and HLA in healthy donors. Amplification used 60 Vbeta primers and 13 Jbeta primers. Measured with immunoSEQ multiplex PCR; TCRdb has only the in-frame clones, and not every one. The table lists about 160,000 clones, with under 2.5% in the top ten. The sequenced sample was PBMCs. These TCRs come from a man aged 25-45 years in good health and CMV-seronegative.

The chain recombines TRBV7-7 with TRBJ2-7; possibly TRBD1 for D (6 bases). There are 15 residues in the CDR3. Germline loops: CDR1 SSHAT, CDR2 FNYEAQ (reference sequence). With 5 bases removed from V and 5 bases from J, the gap between germline ends came to 19 bases. The CDR3 region is CASSPTQGSVHEQYF. The CDR3 nucleotides are TGTGCCAGCAGCCCAACACAGGGATCGGTCCACGAGCAGTACTTC. Full variable domain (rest looked up from reference TRBV7-7 and TRBJ2-7): GAGVSQSPRYKVTKRGQDVTLRCDPISSHATLYWYQQALGQGPEFLTYFNYEAQPDKSGLPSDRFSAERPEGSISTLTIQRTEQRDSAMYRCASSPTQGSVHEQYFGPGTRLTVT.

The chain recombines TRBV10-1 with TRBJ2-5; 8 positions agree with TRBD1. CDR1 WNHNN and CDR2 SYGVQD come from the germline V gene (reference sequence). The CDR3 is 14 residues long. The J segment lost 7 bases and the V segment lost 2 bases, leaving 6 bases of the junction unmatched. CDR3 residues: CASSENQGAGTQYF. The CDR3 DNA is TGCGCCAGCAGTGAGAACCAGGGGGCTGGGACCCAGTACTTC.

The CDR3 bases are TGCGCCAGCAGTGGACAGGGGGTTTACAATGAGCAGTTCTTC. It encodes CASSGQGVYNEQFF. The chain carries TRBV5-1 and TRBJ2-1; 10 positions agree with TRBD1. The junction had 3 bases not matched to a gene; V was cut back by 5 bases and J by 4 bases. There are 14 residues in the CDR3. Germline V CDR1 and CDR2: SGHRS, YFSETQ.

This chain uses TRBV9 with TRBJ1-1; maybe TRBD1 (6 bases). Trimming removed 0 bases at V and 1 base at J, with 10 bases between. CDR1 and CDR2 (germline): SGDLS, YYNGEE. The CDR3 sequence is 15 residues long. Written as DNA, the CDR3 is TGTGCCAGCAGCGTAGGGGCAGGGGCGAACACTGAAGCTTTCTTT. Its protein product is CASSVGAGANTEAFF.

In nucleotides, the CDR3 is TGTGCCAGCAGCTTAGCGGGACACCTAAGCAATCAGCCCCAGCATTTT. It is translated as CASSLAGHLSNQPQHF. The chain is built from TRBV7-6 and TRBJ1-5; TRBD1 is a possible D gene (6 bases). V dropped 0 bases and J dropped 1 base, with 10 bases sitting between them. The germline V gene encodes CDR1 SGHVS and CDR2 FNYEAQ. This CDR3 contains 16 residues. Variable domain in full (rest from reference TRBV7-6 and TRBJ1-5): GAGVSQSPRYKVTKRGQDVALRCDPISGHVSLYWYRQALGQGPEFLTYFNYEAQQDKSGLPNDRFSAERPEGSISTLTIQRTEQRDSAMYRCASSLAGHLSNQPQHFGDGTRLSIL.

The gene calls are TRBV6-1 and TRBJ2-1; no clear D gene. This CDR3 is 13 amino acids long. Trimming removed 11 bases at V and 5 bases at J, with 16 bases between. The germline gives CDR1 MNHNS, CDR2 SASEGT. CDR3 DNA: TGTGCCGCCCACCTGCAGGTCAACAATGAGCAGTTCTTC. It specifies CAAHLQVNNEQFF.

This chain connects TRBV6-4 to TRBJ2-1, with TRBD2 as a possible D gene (5 bases). CDR3 length equals 15 residues. The germline CDR1 and CDR2 sequences are MRHNA and SNTAGT. V lost 3 bases and J 0 bases, leaving 9 bases between the germline ends. CDR3 nucleotides: TGTGCCAGCAGTGAGGAGGATTCCTCCTACAATGAGCAGTTCTTC. This encodes CASSEEDSSYNEQFF.

The chain recombines TRBV11-3 with TRBJ1-6; no definite D call. V was trimmed by 5 bases and J by 9 bases, leaving 20 bases between them. This CDR3 spans 16 amino acids. Germline lookup yields CDR1 SGHNT and CDR2 YENEEA. The CDR3 bases are TGTGCCAGCAGCGCCGGCTGGGAGATAAGGTTTTCACCCCTCCACTTT. This encodes CASSAGWEIRFSPLHF.

This rearrangement joins TRBV9 to TRBJ2-2, with 11 bases fitting TRBD1. Germline CDR1 is SGDLS and CDR2 is YYNGEE. The V segment lost 6 bases and the J segment 4 bases; nucleotides outside the gene matches: 5. This CDR3 region has 15 residues. This chain's CDR3 is CASMGQGGPTGELFF. CDR3 bases: TGTGCCAGCATGGGACAGGGGGGACCCACCGGGGAGCTGTTTTTT.

This chain joins TRBV28 and TRBJ1-2; D is unresolved. The CDR3 consists of 13 residues. Germline values: CDR1 MDHEN, CDR2 SYDVKM. V was shortened by 3 bases and J by 4 bases, with 9 bases between the two germline ends. CDR3 sequence (DNA): TGTGCCAGCAGTTTCAGCGCTACCTATGGCTACACCTTC. The encoded protein is CASSFSATYGYTF.

The V call is TRBV19, the J call TRBJ1-5; no definite D call. Germline CDR1 is LNHDA and CDR2 is SQIVND (reference sequence). The CDR3 is 13 residues long. The V and J ends lost 0 bases and 9 bases respectively, with 9 bases between them. CDR3 loop: CASSIDTRRPQHF. The CDR3 DNA follows: TGTGCCAGTAGTATAGATACGAGGCGGCCCCAGCATTTT. Filled out from reference TRBV19 and TRBJ1-5, the complete variable domain reads DGGITQSPKYLFRKEGQNVTLSCEQNLNHDAMYWYRQDPGQGLRLIYYSQIVNDFQKGDIAEGYSVSREKKESFPLTVTSAQKNPTAFYLCASSIDTRRPQHFGDGTRLSIL.

The chain joins TRBV14 to TRBJ2-2, with TRBD1 matching over 8 bases. The CDR3 extends over 14 amino acids. Trimming cost V 2 bases and J 7 bases; bases outside gene matches: 3. Germline values: CDR1 SGHDN, CDR2 FVKESK. DNA for the CDR3: TGTGCCAGCAGCCAACGACAGGGGTTCGGGGAGCTGTTTTTT. Translating gives CASSQRQGFGELFF. Filled out from reference TRBV14 and TRBJ2-2, the complete variable domain reads EAGVTQFPSHSVIEKGQTVTLRCDPISGHDNLYWYRRVMGKEIKFLLHFVKESKQDESGMPNNRFLAERTGGTYSTLKVQPAELEDSGVYFCASSQRQGFGELFFGEGSRLTVL.

The J gene is TRBJ1-1, the V gene TRBV6-4; D ambiguous. The CDR3 has 13 amino acids. V lost 6 bases and J 1 base, leaving 9 bases between the germline ends. Germline assignment: CDR1 MRHNA and CDR2 SNTAGT. CDR3 amino acids: CASREDGNTEAFF. In DNA, the CDR3 is TGTGCCAGCAGGGAGGACGGGAACACTGAAGCTTTCTTT.

The chain joins TRBV28 to TRBJ2-7, with D possibly matching TRBD2 (6 bases). Between the trimmed V and J ends, which lost 1 base and 6 bases, there was a span of 19 bases. This CDR3 has 16 residues. Germline CDR1 MDHEN, CDR2 SYDVKM. CDR3 protein: CASSLLTGGPAGEQYF. DNA for the CDR3: TGTGCCAGCAGTTTATTAACAGGAGGGCCTGCGGGCGAGCAGTACTTC.

The chain joins TRBV6-5 to TRBJ1-3, with D unclear. V gave up 6 bases and J gave up 4 bases, with 7 bases separating them. CDR3 length: 12 residues. Germline CDR1 reads MNHEY; CDR2 reads SVGAGI. The DNA of the CDR3 is TGTGCCAGCAGAACAACAGGAAACACCATATATTTT. It translates to CASRTTGNTIYF.

This chain links TRBV5-5 with TRBJ2-3; the D gene is possibly TRBD2 (7 bases). This CDR3 spans 14 amino acids. V shed 7 bases and J shed 2 bases, with 14 bases lying between them. Germline V gene data show CDR1 as SGHKS and CDR2 as YYEKEE (reference sequence). The CDR3 nucleotides are TGTGCCAGCGGGGGGGACACTAACACAGATACGCAGTATTTT. The encoded protein is CASGGDTNTDTQYF.

This chain connects TRBV6-6 to TRBJ2-1, with D perhaps matching TRBD1 (6 bases). V was clipped by 2 bases and J by 0 bases, with 8 bases between them. CDR1 MNHNY and CDR2 SVGAGI come from the germline V gene (reference sequence). This CDR3 has 15 residues. CDR3 loop: CASSYGGVSYNEQFF. CDR3 sequence (DNA): TGTGCCAGCAGTTACGGGGGCGTCTCCTACAATGAGCAGTTCTTC.

This chain uses TRBV15 with TRBJ2-6; 7 bases line up with TRBD1. The CDR3 runs 15 residues. Trimming took 7 bases from V and 2 from J; bases not matched to a gene: 5. Germline values: CDR1 LNHNV, CDR2 YYDKDF (reference sequence). The CDR3 DNA sequence: TGTGCCACCAACTCAGGGACAGCTGGGGCCAACGTCCTGACTTTC. It encodes CATNSGTAGANVLTF. Together with reference TRBV15 and TRBJ2-6, the CDR3 gives the full variable domain: DAMVIQNPRYQVTQFGKPVTLSCSQTLNHNVMYWYQQKSSQAPKLLFHYYDKDFNNEADTPDNFQSRRPNTSFCFLDIRSPGLGDTAMYLCATNSGTAGANVLTFGAGSRLTVL.

The chain is built from TRBV2 and TRBJ1-2, with 7 bases identical to TRBD1. Per the germline V gene, CDR1 is SNHLY and CDR2 is FYNNEI. This CDR3 spans 15 amino acids. With 4 bases clipped from V and 4 bases from J, the junction kept 9 bases outside the gene matches. The CDR3 sequence is CASSGLIQGSYGYTF. The CDR3 DNA reads TGTGCCAGCAGTGGGCTGATACAGGGGAGCTATGGCTACACCTTC.

The J gene is TRBJ2-2, the V gene TRBV18; 9 bases align to TRBD1. The length of the CDR3 is 17 residues. Trimming at V came to 0 bases and at J to 2 bases, leaving 4 bases not matched to a gene. The germline CDR1 and CDR2 sequences are KGHSH and LQKENI. The CDR3 coding sequence is TGTGCCAGCTCACCACCGACAGGGGGAATCAACACCGGGGAGCTGTTTTTT. Its protein is CASSPPTGGINTGELFF. Combining the CDR3 with reference TRBV18 and TRBJ2-2 gives the whole variable domain NAGVMQNPRHLVRRRGQEARLRCSPMKGHSHVYWYRQLPEEGLKFMVYLQKENIIDESGMPKERFSAEFPKEGPSILRIQQVVRGDSAAYFCASSPPTGGINTGELFFGEGSRLTVL.

Concerning this clone itself: The CDR3 does not close with the conserved phenylalanine or tryptophan, likely indicating a read error. The chain combines TRBV7-2 with TRBJ2-3; 9 bases are a match to TRBD2. The CDR3 is 19 residues long. CDR1 and CDR2 from the germline V gene are SGHTA and FQGNSA. V gave up 5 bases and J gave up 10 bases; unmatched junction bases: 25. CDR3 loop: CASSIRGLGASGAQVAQYL. The CDR3 region has the DNA TGTGCCAGCAGCATTAGGGGGTTGGGGGCTAGCGGGGCCCAGGTGGCGCAGTATCTT.

This sequence joins TRBV4-1 and TRBJ2-1, with TRBD2 matching 7 bases. The length of the CDR3 is 19 residues. The germline V gene encodes CDR1 MGHRA and CDR2 YSYEKL. V trimming: 0 bases; J trimming: 0 bases; junction bases outside the gene matches: 11. The chain's CDR3 is CASSQDSAGIESSYNEQFF. DNA of the CDR3: TGCGCCAGCAGCCAAGACTCAGCGGGGATCGAGAGCTCCTACAATGAGCAGTTCTTC.

The chain has TRBV7-6 and TRBJ2-7; 7 nucleotides agree with TRBD1. The V and J ends lost 3 bases and 1 base, in that order; junction bases with no gene match: 15. The CDR3 spans 18 residues. Looked up from germline, CDR1 is SGHVS and CDR2 is FNYEAQ. CDR3 loop: CASSLFERGRERSYEQYF. As DNA, the CDR3 is TGTGCCAGCAGCTTGTTCGAGAGGGGGCGAGAAAGGTCCTACGAGCAGTACTTC.

The V gene is TRBV7-8, the J gene TRBJ1-4, with D possibly TRBD1 on 6 matching bases. The germline CDR1 and CDR2 sequences are SGHVS and FQNEAQ. The CDR3 totals 13 residues. V dropped 5 bases and J dropped 10 bases, with 14 bases sitting between them. The CDR3 nucleotides are TGTGCCAGCAGCCCTCGGACAGATAGAAAACTGTTTTTT. Encoded protein: CASSPRTDRKLFF.

The chain links TRBV11-3 to TRBJ2-2; tentative D call: TRBD1 (5 bases). The germline V gene has CDR1 SGHNT and CDR2 YENEEA. The length of the CDR3 is 15 residues. V was pared by 6 bases and J by 3 bases, with 14 bases between. DNA for the CDR3: TGTGCCAGCAGAAAAAGTAGGGGCGACACCGGGGAGCTGTTTTTT. This sequence encodes CASRKSRGDTGELFF.

V usage is TRBV19 and J usage is TRBJ2-1; the D gene is possibly TRBD1 (5 bases). The germline V gene has CDR1 LNHDA and CDR2 SQIVND (reference sequence). Trimming removed 6 bases at V and 8 bases at J, with 17 bases between. The CDR3 extends over 14 amino acids. The chain's CDR3 is CASSPAGYGDEQFF. DNA for the CDR3: TGTGCCAGTAGCCCTGCAGGGTACGGCGATGAGCAGTTCTTC.

The V gene is TRBV7-2, the J gene TRBJ2-3; TRBD1 might be the D (5 bases). The CDR3 has 13 amino acids. The germline V gene has CDR1 SGHTA and CDR2 FQGNSA. V lost 4 bases, J lost 10 bases, and 15 bases lay in between. This CDR3 is CASSSRQPTPQYF. DNA for the CDR3: TGTGCCAGCAGCTCGAGACAGCCTACGCCGCAGTATTTT.

The chain carries TRBV5-1 and TRBJ2-1, with a possible D match to TRBD2 (7 bases). The germline V and J ends were trimmed by 3 bases and 6 bases, with 10 bases remaining between them. Germline-derived CDR1 and CDR2 are SGHRS and YFSETQ. CDR3 size: 13 residues. The CDR3 sequence is CASSWRGGNEQFF. CDR3 in DNA: TGCGCCAGCAGCTGGAGGGGGGGCAATGAGCAGTTCTTC.